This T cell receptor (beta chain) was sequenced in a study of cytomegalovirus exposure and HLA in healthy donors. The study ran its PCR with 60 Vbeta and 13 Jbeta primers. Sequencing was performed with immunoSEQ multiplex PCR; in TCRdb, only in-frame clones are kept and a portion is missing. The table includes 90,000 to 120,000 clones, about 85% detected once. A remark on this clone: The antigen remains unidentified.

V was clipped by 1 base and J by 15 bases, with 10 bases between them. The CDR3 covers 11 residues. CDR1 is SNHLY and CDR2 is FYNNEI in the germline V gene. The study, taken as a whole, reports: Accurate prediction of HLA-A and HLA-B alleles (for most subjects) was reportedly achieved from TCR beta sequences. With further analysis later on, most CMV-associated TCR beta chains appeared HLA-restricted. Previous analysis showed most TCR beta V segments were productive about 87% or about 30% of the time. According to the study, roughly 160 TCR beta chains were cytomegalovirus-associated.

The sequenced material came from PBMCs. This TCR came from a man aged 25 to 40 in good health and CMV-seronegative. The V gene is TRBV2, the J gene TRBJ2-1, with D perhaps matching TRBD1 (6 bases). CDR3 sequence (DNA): TGTGCCAGCAGTGAAGAGAGAGGGGGGTTCTTC. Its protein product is CASSEERGGFF.